One sample yielded the 18 T cell receptor beta chains listed below, sequenced in a study of blood T cell repertoires in COVID-19. Assay used: immunoSEQ multiplex PCR; TCRdb lists only in-frame clones, some missing. The sample lists 200,000 to 250,000 clones; 65% to 90% were seen once. The material sequenced was peripheral blood. The receptors were sampled from a woman aged 70 to 79 with COVID-19, enrolled during active disease.

This clone has only one observation. The genes are TRBV7-3 and TRBJ2-3; TRBD2 might be the D (6 bases). This CDR3 is built from 14 residues. Trimming shortened V by 5 bases and J by 3 bases, and 12 bases separated the two germline ends. Germline-derived CDR1 and CDR2 are SGHTA and FQGTGA. The DNA of the CDR3 is TGTGCCAGCAGCAAACGGGGGAGGACAGATACGCAGTATTTT. Its protein product is CASSKRGRTDTQYF.

This CDR3 reads CASSKGGNSPLHF. In nucleotides, the CDR3 is TGTGCCAGCAGCAAGGGAGGAAATTCACCCCTCCACTTT. This chain joins TRBV7-2 and TRBJ1-6; D call uncertain. Germline values: CDR1 SGHTA, CDR2 FQGNSA. V was pared by 5 bases and J by 7 bases, with 9 bases between. The CDR3 consists of 13 residues.

This chain uses TRBV6-5 with TRBJ2-7, with D maybe TRBD1 (6 bases). V lost 6 bases, J lost 2 bases, and 14 bases lay in between. This CDR3 has 14 amino acids. The germline V gene encodes CDR1 MNHEY and CDR2 SVGAGI. CDR3 sequence (DNA): TGTGCCAGCAGACCGGGACACACAACCTACGAGCAGTACTTC. Protein sequence: CASRPGHTTYEQYF.

The V call is TRBV7-2, the J call TRBJ2-3, with D uncertain. The CDR3 is 15 amino acids. Germline V gene lookup returns CDR1 SGHTA and CDR2 FQGNSA. Trimming pared 6 bases from V and 0 bases from J, leaving 13 bases between. For the CDR3, the DNA is TGTGCCAGCAGTCTAGAGGCCAGAAGCACAGATACGCAGTATTTT. Protein product: CASSLEARSTDTQYF.

This rearrangement joins TRBV7-2 to TRBJ2-5, with 9 nucleotides matching TRBD2. The V gene end was trimmed by 0 bases and the J gene end by 2 bases; junction bases not matched to a gene: 4. The CDR3 sequence is 16 residues long. Germline CDR1 reads SGHTA; CDR2 reads FQGNSA. As DNA, the CDR3 is TGTGCCAGCAGCTTAGCGGAGCGGGGGGTTCAAGAGACCCAGTACTTC. Its protein product is CASSLAERGVQETQYF.

This clone was picked up a small number of times. V gene TRBV2 combines with J gene TRBJ1-3, with D hard to call. Germline CDR1 reads SNHLY; CDR2 reads FYNNEI. CDR3 size: 14 residues. V was shortened by 2 bases and J by 0 bases, with 5 bases between the two germline ends. CDR3 loop: CASSEFRSGNTIYF. The CDR3 DNA sequence: TGTGCCAGCAGTGAATTCCGCTCTGGAAACACCATATATTTT.

The chain is built from TRBV11-2 and TRBJ2-1; D not resolved. The CDR3 is 12 amino acids. CDR1 is SGHAT and CDR2 is FQNNGV in the germline V gene. Between the trimmed V and J ends, which lost 1 base and 5 bases, there was a span of 3 bases. The chain's CDR3 is CASSLGNNEQFF. DNA for the CDR3: TGTGCCAGCAGCTTAGGTAACAATGAGCAGTTCTTC.

The V call is TRBV7-2, the J call TRBJ2-1, with 13 bases identical to TRBD2. The germline gives CDR1 SGHTA, CDR2 FQGNSA. The trim removed 1 base at V and 9 bases at J, leaving 6 bases unmatched. The CDR3 runs 16 residues. The CDR3 is CASSLVGTSGVGEQFF. For the CDR3, the DNA is TGTGCCAGCAGCTTAGTAGGGACTAGCGGGGTCGGTGAGCAGTTCTTC.

In its sample, this clone was seen a few times. This sequence joins TRBV6-6 and TRBJ1-2; 8 positions match TRBD1. Germline V gene data show CDR1 as MNHNY and CDR2 as SVGAGI (reference sequence). The V and J ends lost 11 bases and 4 bases, in that order; junction bases with no gene match: 12. CDR3 length equals 14 residues. For the CDR3, the DNA is TGTGCCTGCCTTTTTGGACAGGGCTCCTATGGCTACACCTTC. Translated, it gives CACLFGQGSYGYTF.

The genes are TRBV14 and TRBJ2-7; maybe TRBD1 (5 bases). Germline V gene sequence: CDR1 SGHDN, CDR2 FVKESK. Between the trimmed V and J ends, which lost 6 bases and 2 bases, there was a span of 5 bases. This CDR3 has 11 residues. In DNA, the CDR3 is TGTGCCAGCAGACAGGCCTACGAGCAGTACTTC. Its translation: CASRQAYEQYF.

CDR3 loop: CASEPAGRDTQYF. CDR3 nucleotide sequence: TGTGCCAGCGAGCCCGCGGGTCGCGATACGCAGTATTTT. This chain joins TRBV12-3 or TRBV12-4 and TRBJ2-3, with D possibly matching TRBD2 (5 bases). The CDR3 loop spans 13 amino acids. Trimming cost V 8 bases and J 6 bases, with 15 bases left between them.

The rearrangement uses TRBV19 and TRBJ2-7; D is ambiguous. Germline V gene sequence: CDR1 LNHDA, CDR2 SQIVND (reference sequence). V dropped 4 bases and J dropped 3 bases, with 4 bases sitting between them. There are 11 residues in the CDR3. Written as DNA, the CDR3 is TGTGCCAGTAGTAGCTACTACGAGCAGTACTTC. Translating it yields CASSSYYEQYF.

The rearrangement uses TRBV6-5 and TRBJ1-2, with 8 bases lining up with TRBD1. V shed 9 bases, J shed 8 bases, and the junction held 11 bases outside the gene matches. This CDR3 comprises 13 residues. Germline V gene lookup returns CDR1 MNHEY and CDR2 SVGAGI. The CDR3: CASDSGGALGYTF. The CDR3 region has the DNA TGTGCCAGTGATTCAGGGGGCGCGCTCGGCTACACCTTC.

The chain links TRBV5-1 to TRBJ2-2; 11 positions match TRBD2. Germline V lookup: CDR1 SGHRS, CDR2 YFSETQ. V lost 7 bases and J lost 4; bases outside the gene matches: 6. The CDR3 spans 15 residues. In nucleotides, the CDR3 is TGCGCCAGCGTTGGACTAGCGGGCACCACCGGGGAGCTGTTTTTT. Protein: CASVGLAGTTGELFF.

V gene TRBV28 combines with J gene TRBJ1-4; weak D call: TRBD1 (6 bases). CDR3 size: 13 residues. Trimming took 3 bases from V and 5 from J, leaving 7 bases between them. Looked up from germline, CDR1 is MDHEN and CDR2 is SYDVKM. The CDR3 DNA follows: TGTGCCAGCAGTTTCGGACAGAATGAAAAACTGTTTTTT. It codes for CASSFGQNEKLFF. The complete variable domain, with remaining parts taken from reference TRBV28 and TRBJ1-4, reads DVKVTQSSRYLVKRTGEKVFLECVQDMDHENMFWYRQDPGLGLRLIYFSYDVKMKEKGDIPEGYSVSREKKERFSLILESASTNQTSMYLCASSFGQNEKLFFGSGTQLSVL.

The genes are TRBV2 and TRBJ2-1, with 8 bases fitting TRBD1. The CDR3 length is 15 residues. Per germline, CDR1 SNHLY and CDR2 FYNNEI. After removal of 5 bases from V and 7 bases from J, the junction contained 10 bases not matched to a gene. The CDR3 reads CASSSDRGPLNEQFF. The CDR3 DNA is TGTGCCAGCAGTTCCGACAGGGGTCCTTTGAATGAGCAGTTCTTC.

V usage is TRBV4-3 and J usage is TRBJ1-1; D ambiguous. Germline assignment: CDR1 LGHNA and CDR2 YSLEER. This CDR3 is built from 13 residues. The V end was cut by 4 bases, the J end by 5 bases, with 11 bases between. CDR3: CASSLSGGTEAFF. CDR3 bases: TGCGCCAGCAGCCTAAGTGGAGGGACTGAAGCTTTCTTT.

V gene TRBV18 combines with J gene TRBJ1-2; D not resolved. CDR1 KGHSH and CDR2 LQKENI come from the germline V gene. The V end was cut by 4 bases, the J end by 3 bases, with 12 bases between. The CDR3 contains 14 residues. The CDR3 region has the DNA TGTGCCAGCTCACGGGAGAATTTGGACTATGGCTACACCTTC. This codes for CASSRENLDYGYTF. The variable domain in full, with the rest retrieved from reference TRBV18 and TRBJ1-2, is NAGVMQNPRHLVRRRGQEARLRCSPMKGHSHVYWYRQLPEEGLKFMVYLQKENIIDESGMPKERFSAEFPKEGPSILRIQQVVRGDSAAYFCASSRENLDYGYTFGSGTRLTVV.